This TCR beta chain was captured in a study of T cell changes during pregnancy in multiple sclerosis. The V segment lost 4 bases and the J segment 6 bases; nucleotides outside the gene matches: 5. CDR1 is LNHDA and CDR2 is SQIVND in the germline V gene (reference sequence). This CDR3 is 14 amino acids long. Some clones are missing from TCRdb's copy, which holds only in-frame ones; the method was immunoSEQ multiplex PCR. The sample consists of more than 85,000 clones, 90% to 95% of them appearing once. This material consisted of peripheral blood, taken before pregnancy. This receptor was taken from a female donor with multiple sclerosis, enrolled in a pregnancy study. This chain uses TRBV19 with TRBJ2-7; 11 positions match TRBD2. The DNA of the CDR3 is TGTGCCAGTAGTACGGGGACTAGCGGCTTCGAGCAGTACTTC. The encoded protein is CASSTGTSGFEQYF.